Following are 10 T cell receptor beta chains from one sample sequenced in a study of blood T cell repertoires in COVID-19. TCRdb's copy holds only in-frame clones and misses some; the assay was immunoSEQ multiplex PCR. The sample lists almost 85,000 clones, about 89% seen once, with around 1.2% in the top ten. Sequencing was done on a sample of PBMCs or T cells enriched from blood (not recorded which). The receptors derive from a woman between 45 and 60 years old with acute COVID-19.

This chain joins TRBV19 and TRBJ2-7; D remains unclear. V lost 2 bases, J lost 3 bases, and 11 bases lay in between. The V gene's germline CDR1 is LNHDA and CDR2 SQIVND (reference sequence). There are 14 residues in the CDR3. The CDR3: CASSIRSRFYEQYF. The CDR3, as DNA: TGTGCCAGTAGTATAAGATCCAGGTTCTACGAGCAGTACTTC.

The chain employs TRBV2 and TRBJ1-2; D not certain. Trimming removed 1 base at V and 7 bases at J, with 7 bases between. The CDR3 sequence is 12 residues long. Per the germline V gene, CDR1 is SNHLY and CDR2 is FYNNEI. The CDR3 loop reads CASSEGLAGYTF. DNA of the CDR3: TGTGCCAGCAGTGAAGGTTTAGCTGGCTACACCTTC.

The V call is TRBV5-1, the J call TRBJ2-3; 10 bases are shared with TRBD2. V lost 7 bases and J lost 5; bases outside the gene matches: 13. There are 16 residues in the CDR3. CDR1 is SGHRS, CDR2 YFSETQ, per germline. CDR3 in amino acids: CASGGVSGRPGDTQYF. The CDR3 region has the DNA TGCGCCAGCGGGGGCGTTAGCGGGAGGCCGGGAGATACGCAGTATTTT.

The chain uses TRBV6-5 and TRBJ1-1, with 8 positions matching TRBD1. Germline lookup yields CDR1 MNHEY and CDR2 SVGAGI. The V and J ends lost 2 bases and 1 base, in that order; junction bases with no gene match: 3. The length of the CDR3 is 15 residues. The CDR3, as DNA: TGTGCCAGCAGTTACATCGGACAGGGGAACACTGAAGCTTTCTTT. It translates to CASSYIGQGNTEAFF.

This chain joins TRBV7-2 and TRBJ2-7; 9 bases map to TRBD2. The V segment lost 3 bases and the J segment 3 bases; nucleotides outside the gene matches: 9. CDR1 and CDR2 from the germline V gene are SGHTA and FQGNSA. The CDR3 totals 16 residues. The CDR3 loop is CASSFSYGRGGYEQYF. The CDR3 DNA follows: TGTGCCAGCAGCTTTAGTTACGGGCGGGGGGGCTACGAGCAGTACTTC.

The rearrangement uses TRBV27 and TRBJ2-1; the match to TRBD2 covers 13 bases. The CDR3 contains 16 residues. CDR1 is MNHEY, CDR2 SMNVEV, per germline (reference sequence). V lost 5 bases, J lost 4 bases, and 5 bases stayed unmatched. The DNA of the CDR3 is TGTGCCAGCAGTCGGACTAGCGGGAGTGAGTACAATGAGCAGTTCTTC. Translated, it gives CASSRTSGSEYNEQFF.

The chain has TRBV9 and TRBJ2-1, with 9 bases identical to TRBD2. V lost 2 bases, J lost 9 bases, and 6 bases stayed unmatched. Looked up from germline, CDR1 is SGDLS and CDR2 is YYNGEE. The CDR3 runs to 14 residues. Written as DNA, the CDR3 is TGTGCCAGCAGCGTGGCGGGAGGGCCGGGTGAGCAGTTCTTC. Translated: CASSVAGGPGEQFF.

The J gene is TRBJ2-2, the V gene TRBV30; D is unresolved. V gave up 0 bases and J gave up 1 base, with 9 bases separating them. The CDR3 has 15 residues. Germline lookup yields CDR1 GTSNPN and CDR2 SVGIG (reference sequence). CDR3 sequence: CAWSVIGENTGELFF. The DNA for the CDR3 is TGTGCCTGGAGTGTAATCGGTGAGAACACCGGGGAGCTGTTTTTT.

The chain carries TRBV14 and TRBJ2-7; TRBD1 matches at 7 bases. This CDR3 is built from 14 residues. Looked up from germline, CDR1 is SGHDN and CDR2 is FVKESK. V trimming: 5 bases; J trimming: 4 bases; junction bases outside the gene matches: 8. The CDR3 bases are TGTGCCAGCAGCAGCAGGGGGTTCAGGTACGAGCAGTACTTC. It specifies CASSSRGFRYEQYF.

This rearrangement joins TRBV5-1 to TRBJ2-5; 7 positions match TRBD1. CDR3 size: 14 residues. Germline V gene data show CDR1 as SGHRS and CDR2 as YFSETQ. J gave up 3 bases and V 2 bases, and 4 bases lay outside the gene matches. CDR3 loop: CASSFGTAEETQYF. The CDR3 DNA is TGCGCCAGCAGCTTCGGGACAGCCGAAGAGACCCAGTACTTC.